Listed here is a single TCR beta chain. Its antigen is unknown. The source of the sample is a study of cytotoxic CD8 clonotypes in ibrutinib-treated CLL. Study-wide background: Mean yields were around 250,000 productive templates and some 90,000 productive rearrangements per sample.

The CDR3 totals 16 residues. V was clipped by 6 bases and J by 1 base; unmatched bases: 8. Germline V CDR1 and CDR2: SNHLY, FYNNEI. Study outcomes and limitations: In sustained-remission versus progressing patients, sampling times differed. Clonality went up at the time of ibrutinib response, stayed stable in sustained remission, and later dropped back toward its baseline level at progression.

Researchers set a sequencing depth target of 1 in 200,000 to 1 in 1 million T cells. TCRdb's table, derived via immunoSEQ multiplex PCR, lists solely in-frame clones and lacks some. Of some 200,000 clones listed, over 65% are singletons. The sequence was obtained from a human donor with chronic lymphocytic leukemia. The sequences come from PBMCs, collected after 12 months of ibrutinib treatment. The chain carries TRBV2 and TRBJ2-5; TRBD2 agrees at 10 bases. The CDR3 nucleotides read TGTGCCAGCAGCCAACTTAGCGGGAGGCTCCAAGAGACCCAGTACTTC. Translation: CASSQLSGRLQETQYF.